This note documents a single TCR beta chain sequence. This sample was taken from a study of blood T cell repertoires in COVID-19. This table comes from immunoSEQ multiplex PCR, and its TCRdb copy is limited to in-frame clones, with some not included. This sample has just over 150,000 clones, with around nine tenths found just once. The TCR comes from a woman aged 45-65 years who had recovered from COVID-19. Sequencing was carried out using PBMCs or T cells enriched from blood (not recorded which).

The CDR3 here is CASSRPNRARGTDTQYF. The CDR3 DNA reads TGTGCCAGCAGCCGACCAAACCGGGCCCGGGGTACAGATACGCAGTATTTT. The chain is built from TRBV5-4 and TRBJ2-3, with TRBD2 as a possible D gene (5 bases). V shed 4 bases and J shed 3 bases, with 21 bases lying between them. The CDR3 contains 17 residues. From germline, CDR1 is SGHNT and CDR2 YYREEE (reference sequence).